The 11 T cell receptor beta chains below were found in one sample sequenced in a study of shared clonotypes between healthy human individuals. Generated by immunoSEQ multiplex PCR, the TCRdb table keeps only in-frame clones and is missing some. Of 2 million to 2.5 million clones listed, 93% are singletons. The sample consisted of naive CD4+ T cells from PBMCs. Regarding subset: CD45RA+ positively selected. Receptors originate from a man younger than 35 in good health. Some clones in this sample may be carry-over from other donors' samples.

As concerns this clone: Other DNA sequences in the same sample also yield this CDR3. This sequence joins TRBV14 and TRBJ1-2; D perhaps matches TRBD1 (5 bases). The CDR3 extends over 14 amino acids. The germline CDR1 and CDR2 sequences are SGHDN and FVKESK. V shed 1 base and J shed 4 bases, with 10 bases lying between them. As DNA, the CDR3 is TGTGCCAGCAGCCAAGGGACTGGGGGCTATGGCTACACCTTC. Protein product: CASSQGTGGYGYTF.

This clone was detected once. The chain links TRBV5-1 to TRBJ2-1; 10 bases map to TRBD2. Germline CDR1 reads SGHRS; CDR2 reads YFSETQ. V lost 5 bases and J lost 6; bases outside the gene matches: 8. This CDR3 is built from 15 residues. CDR3 sequence: CASSPGWTSGNEQFF. The CDR3 DNA follows: TGCGCCAGCAGTCCGGGCTGGACTAGCGGCAATGAGCAGTTCTTC.

V is TRBV15 and J is TRBJ2-7; 7 bases are shared with TRBD1. CDR3 length: 15 residues. The germline V gene has CDR1 LNHNV and CDR2 YYDKDF (reference sequence). J gave up 3 bases and V 1 base, and 6 bases lay outside the gene matches. The CDR3 protein is CATSRVRGLFYEQYF. As DNA, the CDR3 is TGTGCCACCAGCAGAGTTAGGGGGCTTTTCTACGAGCAGTACTTC.

The CDR3, as DNA: TGCAGCGGAAATACCCTAACGGACACTGAAGCTTTCTTT. Translated, it gives CSGNTLTDTEAFF. The chain combines TRBV29-1 with TRBJ1-1; D gene ambiguous. V was cut by 7 bases and J by 3 bases, with 15 bases left in between. CDR1 SQVTM and CDR2 ANQGSEA come from the germline V gene. The CDR3 contains 13 residues.

About this clone itself: Other DNA sequences of this sample code for an identical CDR3. The rearrangement joins TRBV9 to TRBJ1-2; D is perhaps TRBD1 (5 bases). CDR1 and CDR2 (germline): SGDLS, YYNGEE. The V end was cut by 0 bases, the J end by 4 bases, with 10 bases between. This CDR3 has 14 amino acids. CDR3 loop: CASSVVGTSYGYTF. The CDR3 DNA reads TGTGCCAGCAGCGTAGTAGGGACCAGCTATGGCTACACCTTC.

The CDR3 region has the DNA TGCGCCAGCAGCTGGACAGGGCGAACCTACGAGCAGTACTTC. Translated, it gives CASSWTGRTYEQYF. V usage is TRBV5-1 and J usage is TRBJ2-7, with 8 bases matching TRBD1. J lost 2 bases, V lost 3 bases, and 4 bases had no gene match. The CDR3 consists of 14 residues. Looked up from germline, CDR1 is SGHRS and CDR2 is YFSETQ.

The chain carries TRBV4-2 and TRBJ2-5; TRBD2 matches at 10 bases. This CDR3 has 18 residues. With 4 bases clipped from V and 5 bases from J, the junction kept 16 bases outside the gene matches. Germline V gene lookup returns CDR1 LGHNA and CDR2 YNFKEQ. The DNA of the CDR3 is TGTGCCAGCAGCCTCCGAGGGTATACTAGCGGGATAGCGGAGACCCAGTACTTC. This translates into CASSLRGYTSGIAETQYF.

This chain connects TRBV12-5 to TRBJ1-1, with TRBD1 as a possible D gene (5 bases). Trimming removed 2 bases from V and 1 base from J, with 14 bases in between. CDR1 is LGHNT, CDR2 FRNRAP, per germline. The CDR3 has 16 residues. CDR3 bases: TGTGCTAGTGGTTTGTATCATCGGGGCCAGAACACTGAAGCTTTCTTT. This gives the protein CASGLYHRGQNTEAFF.

V gene TRBV7-9 combines with J gene TRBJ1-2; unclear D gene. Trimming removed 5 bases at V and 8 bases at J, with 21 bases between. CDR1 is SEHNR and CDR2 is FQNEAQ in the germline V gene (reference sequence). The CDR3 loop spans 15 amino acids. CDR3: CASSLNRAVTWGYTF. DNA of the CDR3: TGTGCCAGCAGCCTAAATAGGGCAGTGACCTGGGGCTACACCTTC.

CDR3 residues: CASSFVFEATGGSSYNEQFF. As DNA, the CDR3 is TGTGCCAGCAGTTTTGTCTTTGAAGCCACGGGGGGTAGCTCCTACAATGAGCAGTTCTTC. J is TRBJ2-1 and V is TRBV28; 7 nucleotides align to TRBD2. CDR3 length equals 20 residues. Germline values: CDR1 MDHEN, CDR2 SYDVKM. With 3 bases clipped from V and 0 bases from J, the junction kept 17 bases outside the gene matches.

The rearrangement joins TRBV5-1 to TRBJ1-2; weak D call: TRBD1 (5 bases). The CDR3 extends over 14 amino acids. V was cut by 0 bases and J by 6 bases, with 12 bases left in between. Per the germline V gene, CDR1 is SGHRS and CDR2 is YFSETQ. The CDR3 sequence: CASSLEGVGDGYTF. In DNA form, the CDR3 reads TGCGCCAGCAGCTTGGAAGGGGTTGGCGATGGCTACACCTTC. Drawing the rest from reference TRBV5-1 and TRBJ1-2, the complete variable domain is KAGVTQTPRYLIKTRGQQVTLSCSPISGHRSVSWYQQTPGQGLQFLFEYFSETQRNKGNFPGRFSGRQFSNSRSEMNVSTLELGDSALYLCASSLEGVGDGYTFGSGTRLTVV.